Described below is a single T cell receptor beta chain sequence and its context. As yet, its antigen is unknown. These data come from a study of cytomegalovirus exposure and HLA in healthy donors. At the level of the study: Membership in the Caucasian-associated ancestry cluster was found for 81% of 350 to 450 genotyped donors. General study findings and limits: An apparent linkage of common viral pathogens to several of the most significant clusters emerged in a later analysis. Among TCR beta chains of equal frequency, HLA-associated ones were more clonally expanded in a later analysis. Some V segments could not be told apart, so they were left out, TRBV6-2 and TRBV6-3 among them.

Both 60 Vbeta primers and 13 Jbeta primers went into the PCR. The method was immunoSEQ multiplex PCR; TCRdb's version includes in-frame clones alone and lacks a portion of them. The sample includes 100,000 to 150,000 clones, approximately 80% of them seen just once. This CDR3 comprises 13 residues. The J segment lost 7 bases and the V segment lost 6 bases, leaving 4 bases of the junction unmatched. The germline V gene has CDR1 MRHNA and CDR2 SNTAGT. This TCR came from a woman aged 35 to 49 in good health and CMV-seropositive. The sample consisted of PBMCs. This chain uses TRBV6-4 with TRBJ1-1, with 11 bases aligning to TRBD1. The CDR3 sequence is CASSRDRGCEAFF. The DNA for the CDR3 is TGTGCCAGCAGCCGGGACAGGGGGTGTGAAGCTTTCTTT.